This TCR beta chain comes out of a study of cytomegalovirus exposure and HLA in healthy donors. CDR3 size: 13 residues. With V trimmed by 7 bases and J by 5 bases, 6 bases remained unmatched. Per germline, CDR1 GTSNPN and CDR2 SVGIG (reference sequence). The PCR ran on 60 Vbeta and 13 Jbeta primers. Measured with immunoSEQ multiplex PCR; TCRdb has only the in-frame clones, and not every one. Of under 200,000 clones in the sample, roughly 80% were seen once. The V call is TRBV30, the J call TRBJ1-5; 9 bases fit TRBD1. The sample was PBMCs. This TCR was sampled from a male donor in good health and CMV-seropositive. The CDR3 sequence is CAYTGQGDQPQHF. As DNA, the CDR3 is TGTGCCTATACGGGACAGGGCGATCAGCCCCAGCATTTT.